The clone carrying this TCR beta chain was seen a handful of times. The V gene's germline CDR1 is MDHEN and CDR2 SYDVKM. V was trimmed by 6 bases and J by 6 bases, leaving 18 bases between them. This CDR3 is built from 14 residues. These data come from a study of identical twins. Via MiXCR, TCRdb re-called the 5' RACE reads, giving one row per CDR3 protein. The table shows a few hundred thousand distinct CDR3 sequences, with roughly 10% occurring only once. The rearrangement links TRBV28 to TRBJ2-7; D perhaps matches TRBD1 (5 bases). The TCR comes from a man aged 50 to 59 in good health. Sequenced: memory T cells sorted from blood. The CDR3 nucleotides read TGTGCCAGCAGGCTAGTGGCAGGGTCAGGCGAGCAGTACTTC. Translation gives CASRLVAGSGEQYF.